These 7 T cell receptor beta chains came from one sample sequenced in a study of spatial heterogeneity in lung cancer. Study-level results: Mutation tallies in tumors tracked expanded intratumoral alpha and beta TCR counts.

TCRdb ran MiXCR on the 5' RACE reads and lists one entry per CDR3 protein. The repertoire consists of 18,000 or so distinct CDR3 sequences, with around 6.5% occurring once and the leading ten covering approximately 3.5%. The time point denotes: sample taken at primary tumor resection. Their recognized antigens are unknown. This specimen was lung tumor tissue, taken at surgery. The source is a female donor with early-stage non-small cell lung cancer.

This clonotype has at least ten counts. The gene calls are TRBV7-2 and TRBJ1-2, with TRBD1 as a possible D gene (5 bases). Per the germline V gene, CDR1 is SGHTA and CDR2 is FQGNSA. Trimming took 3 bases from V and 3 from J, leaving 20 bases between them. The CDR3 is 17 residues long. The CDR3 nucleotides read TGTGCCAGCAGCTTGTGGCTATTGGGGACGGGACACTATGGCTACACCTTC. Translating gives CASSLWLLGTGHYGYTF. Looking up the rest from reference TRBV7-2 and TRBJ1-2 gives the full variable domain: GAGVSQSPSNKVTEKGKDVELRCDPISGHTALYWYRQSLGQGLEFLIYFQGNSAPDKSGLPSDRFSAERTGGSVSTLTIQRTQQEDSAVYLCASSLWLLGTGHYGYTFGSGTRLTVV.

Ten or more counts support this clonotype. The chain links TRBV18 to TRBJ2-3; 10 bases are a match to TRBD2. V lost 2 bases to trimming and J lost 3 bases; unmatched junction nucleotides: 5. Germline CDR1 and CDR2: KGHSH and LQKENI. The length of the CDR3 is 16 residues. This CDR3 is CASSPYSSGSTDTQYF. Here the CDR3 DNA reads TGTGCCAGCTCACCATATTCTAGCGGGAGTACAGATACGCAGTATTTT.

Within the sample, this clonotype is medium-sized. The chain combines TRBV28 with TRBJ2-7; D is uncertain. There are 14 residues in the CDR3. The V and J ends lost 1 base and 12 bases respectively, with 19 bases between them. In germline, CDR1 is MDHEN, CDR2 SYDVKM. The CDR3 is CASSLFLAGPSGYF. DNA for the CDR3: TGTGCCAGCAGTTTATTCCTCGCAGGTCCTTCGGGGTACTTC. Combining the CDR3 with reference TRBV28 and TRBJ2-7 gives the whole variable domain DVKVTQSSRYLVKRTGEKVFLECVQDMDHENMFWYRQDPGLGLRLIYFSYDVKMKEKGDIPEGYSVSREKKERFSLILESASTNQTSMYLCASSLFLAGPSGYFGPGTRLTVT.

The table lists this clonotype with many counts. The rearrangement uses TRBV20-1 and TRBJ1-1; 7 nucleotides align to TRBD1. V was clipped by 4 bases and J by 4 bases; unmatched bases: 9. CDR1 and CDR2 from the germline V gene are DFQATT and SNEGSKA (reference sequence). CDR3 length: 14 residues. The CDR3 DNA follows: TGCAGTGCTACATCGCAGGGGGGGGGCACTGAAGCTTTCTTT. Its translation is CSATSQGGGTEAFF.

In its sample, this clonotype was seen many times. V is TRBV12-3 or TRBV12-4 and J is TRBJ2-4, with D perhaps TRBD2 (6 bases). This CDR3 comprises 14 residues. The V and J ends lost 1 base and 6 bases respectively, with 10 bases between them. The DNA of the CDR3 is TGTGCCAGCAGTTTAGGACCCGGGGGAAACATTCAGTACTTC. As protein: CASSLGPGGNIQYF.

Relative to its sample, this clonotype is medium-sized. The chain carries TRBV9 and TRBJ2-7; 7 positions agree with TRBD1. Trimming at V came to 4 bases and at J to 4 bases, leaving 11 bases not matched to a gene. The CDR3 spans 15 residues. The germline gives CDR1 SGDLS, CDR2 YYNGEE. Here the CDR3 DNA reads TGTGCCAGCAGCTCCCGGACAGGATATGCGTACGAGCAGTACTTC. The encoded protein is CASSSRTGYAYEQYF.

This clonotype came up many times. This chain uses TRBV11-2 with TRBJ2-2; no definite D call. Looked up from germline, CDR1 is SGHAT and CDR2 is FQNNGV. The germline V and J ends were trimmed by 1 base and 4 bases, with 4 bases remaining between them. The CDR3 extends over 13 amino acids. CDR3 sequence: CASSLVGTGELFF. Here the CDR3 DNA reads TGTGCCAGCAGCTTAGTTGGCACCGGGGAGCTGTTTTTT. Together with reference TRBV11-2 and TRBJ2-2, the CDR3 gives the full variable domain: EAGVAQSPRYKIIEKRQSVAFWCNPISGHATLYWYQQILGQGPKLLIQFQNNGVVDDSQLPKDRFSAERLKGVDSTLKIQPAKLEDSAVYLCASSLVGTGELFFGEGSRLTVL.